This TCR beta chain was documented in a study of control samples from healthy donors and cancer patients. Looked up from germline, CDR1 is SGHVS and CDR2 is FQNEAQ. The V end lost 0 bases, the J end lost 2 bases, and 5 bases lay between the germline ends. This CDR3 spans 13 amino acids. The data were produced by immunoSEQ multiplex PCR, yet TCRdb's version contains in-frame clones alone and is incomplete. Of over 55,000 clones in the sample, approximately 90% were seen once. The sequencing input was PBMCs. The rearrangement joins TRBV7-8 to TRBJ2-7, with D unresolved. The sequence came from a man younger than 40 with colorectal cancer. The CDR3: CASSLALAYEQYV. In DNA form, the CDR3 reads TGTGCCAGCAGCTTAGCGCTAGCCTACGAGCAGTACGTC.